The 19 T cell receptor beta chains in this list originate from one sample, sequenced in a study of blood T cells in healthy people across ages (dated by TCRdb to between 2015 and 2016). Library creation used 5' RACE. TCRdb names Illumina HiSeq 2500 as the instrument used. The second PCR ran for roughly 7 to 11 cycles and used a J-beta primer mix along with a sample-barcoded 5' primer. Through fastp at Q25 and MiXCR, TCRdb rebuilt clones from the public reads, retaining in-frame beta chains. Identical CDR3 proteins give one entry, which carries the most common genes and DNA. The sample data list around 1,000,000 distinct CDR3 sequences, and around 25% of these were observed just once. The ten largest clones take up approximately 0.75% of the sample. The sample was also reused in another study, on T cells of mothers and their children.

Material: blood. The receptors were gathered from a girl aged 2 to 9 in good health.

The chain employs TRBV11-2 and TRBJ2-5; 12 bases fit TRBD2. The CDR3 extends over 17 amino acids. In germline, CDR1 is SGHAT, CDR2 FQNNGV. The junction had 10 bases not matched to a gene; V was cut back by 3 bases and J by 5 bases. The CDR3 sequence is CASSLWASGGAGETQYF. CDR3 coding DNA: TGTGCCAGCAGCTTGTGGGCTAGCGGGGGGGCCGGGGAGACCCAGTACTTC. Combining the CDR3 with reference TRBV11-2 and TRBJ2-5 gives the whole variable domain EAGVAQSPRYKIIEKRQSVAFWCNPISGHATLYWYQQILGQGPKLLIQFQNNGVVDDSQLPKDRFSAERLKGVDSTLKIQPAKLEDSAVYLCASSLWASGGAGETQYFGPGTRLLVL.

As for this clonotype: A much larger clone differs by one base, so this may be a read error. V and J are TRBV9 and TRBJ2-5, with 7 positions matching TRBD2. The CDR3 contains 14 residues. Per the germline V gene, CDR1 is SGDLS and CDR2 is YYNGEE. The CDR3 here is CACSPRGDQETQYF. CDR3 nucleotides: TGTGCCTGCAGCCCTCGGGGGGATCAAGAGACCCAGTACTTC.

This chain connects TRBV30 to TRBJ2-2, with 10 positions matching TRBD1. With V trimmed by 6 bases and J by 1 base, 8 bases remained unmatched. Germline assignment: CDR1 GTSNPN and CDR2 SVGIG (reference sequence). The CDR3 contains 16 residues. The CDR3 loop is CACRGQGLGNTGELFF. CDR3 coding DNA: TGTGCCTGCCGGGGACAGGGGTTGGGGAACACCGGGGAGCTGTTTTTT.

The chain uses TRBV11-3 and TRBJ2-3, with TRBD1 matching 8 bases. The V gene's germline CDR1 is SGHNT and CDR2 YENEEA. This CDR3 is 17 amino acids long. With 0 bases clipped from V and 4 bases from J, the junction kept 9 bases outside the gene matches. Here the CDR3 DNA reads TGTGCCAGCAGCTTAGATCCTCAGGGGGCCTTTGCAGATACGCAGTATTTT. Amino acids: CASSLDPQGAFADTQYF.

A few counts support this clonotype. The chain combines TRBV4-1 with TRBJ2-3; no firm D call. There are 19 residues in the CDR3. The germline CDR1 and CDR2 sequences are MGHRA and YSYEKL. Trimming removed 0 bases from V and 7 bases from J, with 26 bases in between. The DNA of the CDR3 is TGCGCCAGCAGCCAAGATCAGACTTTAACGACCGTCGTTACGTATACGCAGTATTTT. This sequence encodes CASSQDQTLTTVVTYTQYF.

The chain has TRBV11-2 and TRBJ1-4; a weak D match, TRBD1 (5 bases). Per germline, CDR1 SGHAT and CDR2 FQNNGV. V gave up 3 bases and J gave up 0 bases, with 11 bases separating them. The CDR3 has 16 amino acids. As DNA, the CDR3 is TGTGCCAGCAGCTTCCTTCGGGGCGCAACTAATGAAAAACTGTTTTTT. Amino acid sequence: CASSFLRGATNEKLFF.

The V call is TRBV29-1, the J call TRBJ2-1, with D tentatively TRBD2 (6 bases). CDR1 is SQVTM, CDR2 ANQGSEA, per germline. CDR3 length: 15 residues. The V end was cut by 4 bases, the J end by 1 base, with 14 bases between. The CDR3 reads CSVGDRESSYNEQFF. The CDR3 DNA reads TGCAGCGTTGGTGATCGGGAGAGTTCCTACAATGAGCAGTTCTTC.

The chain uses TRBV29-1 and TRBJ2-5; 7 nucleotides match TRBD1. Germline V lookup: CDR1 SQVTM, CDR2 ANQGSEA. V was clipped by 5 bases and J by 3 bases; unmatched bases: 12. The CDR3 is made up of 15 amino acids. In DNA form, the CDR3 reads TGCAGCGTTTTCGGGACAGATCAAGGTGAAGAGACCCAGTACTTC. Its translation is CSVFGTDQGEETQYF.

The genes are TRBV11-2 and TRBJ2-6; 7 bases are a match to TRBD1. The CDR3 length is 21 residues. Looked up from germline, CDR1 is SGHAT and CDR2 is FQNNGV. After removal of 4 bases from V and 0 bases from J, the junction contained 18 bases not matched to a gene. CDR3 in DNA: TGTGCCAGCAGCTCCAATGGGGACAGAAATTACCTTTACTCTGGGGCCAACGTCCTGACTTTC. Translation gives CASSSNGDRNYLYSGANVLTF.

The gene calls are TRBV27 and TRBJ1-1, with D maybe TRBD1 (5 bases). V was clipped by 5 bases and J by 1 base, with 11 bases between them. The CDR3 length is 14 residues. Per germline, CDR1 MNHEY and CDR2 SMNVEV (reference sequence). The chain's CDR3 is CASSTYDRNTEAFF. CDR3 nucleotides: TGTGCCAGCAGTACTTATGACAGGAACACTGAAGCTTTCTTT.

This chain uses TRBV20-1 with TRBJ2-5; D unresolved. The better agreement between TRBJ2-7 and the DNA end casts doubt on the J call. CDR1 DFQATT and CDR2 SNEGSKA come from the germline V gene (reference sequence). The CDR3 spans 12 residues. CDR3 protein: CSASGEDYEQYF. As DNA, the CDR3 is TGCAGTGCTAGCGGAGAGGACTACGAGCAGTACTTC.

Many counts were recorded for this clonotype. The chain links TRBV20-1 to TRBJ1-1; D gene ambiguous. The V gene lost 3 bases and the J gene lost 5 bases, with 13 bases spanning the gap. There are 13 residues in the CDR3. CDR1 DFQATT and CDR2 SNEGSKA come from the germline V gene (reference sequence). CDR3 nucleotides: TGCAGTGCTAGTTGGGAACGGGAGACTGAAGCTTTCTTT. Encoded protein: CSASWERETEAFF.

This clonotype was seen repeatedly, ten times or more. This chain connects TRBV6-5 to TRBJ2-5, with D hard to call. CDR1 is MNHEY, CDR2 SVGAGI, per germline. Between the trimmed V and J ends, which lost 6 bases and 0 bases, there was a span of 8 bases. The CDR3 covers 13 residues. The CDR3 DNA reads TGTGCCAGCAGCGACGGGTACCAAGAGACCCAGTACTTC. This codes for CASSDGYQETQYF.

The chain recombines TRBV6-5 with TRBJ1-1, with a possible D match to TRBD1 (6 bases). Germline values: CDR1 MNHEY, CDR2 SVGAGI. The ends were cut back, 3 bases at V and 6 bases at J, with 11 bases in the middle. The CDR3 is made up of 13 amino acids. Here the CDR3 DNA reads TGTGCCAGCAGTTATATGGGGGCCGCTGAAGCTTTCTTT. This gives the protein CASSYMGAAEAFF.

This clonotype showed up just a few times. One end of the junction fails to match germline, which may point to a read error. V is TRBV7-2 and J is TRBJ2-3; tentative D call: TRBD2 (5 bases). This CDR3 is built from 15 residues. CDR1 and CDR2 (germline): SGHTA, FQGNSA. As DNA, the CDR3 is TGTGCCAGCAGCTCCCCTCCCTCTAGCCAAGATACACAGTATTTT. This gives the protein CASSSPPSSQDTQYF.

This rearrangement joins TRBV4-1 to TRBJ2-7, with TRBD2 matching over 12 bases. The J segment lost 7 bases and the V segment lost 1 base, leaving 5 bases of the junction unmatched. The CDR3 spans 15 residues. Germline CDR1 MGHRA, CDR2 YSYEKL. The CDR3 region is CASSQVGLAGFEQYF. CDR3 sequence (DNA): TGCGCCAGCAGCCAAGTGGGACTAGCGGGCTTTGAGCAGTACTTC.

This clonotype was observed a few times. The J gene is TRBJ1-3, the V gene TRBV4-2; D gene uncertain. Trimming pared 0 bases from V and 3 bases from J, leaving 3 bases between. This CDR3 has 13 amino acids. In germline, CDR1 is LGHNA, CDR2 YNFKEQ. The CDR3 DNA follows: TGTGCCAGCAGCCAAGATGATGGAAACACCATATATTTT. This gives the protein CASSQDDGNTIYF.

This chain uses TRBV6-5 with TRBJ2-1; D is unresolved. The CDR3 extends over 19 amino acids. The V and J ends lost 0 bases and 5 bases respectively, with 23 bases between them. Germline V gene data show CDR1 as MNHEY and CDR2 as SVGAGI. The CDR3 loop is CASSYSPESAPISDNEQFF. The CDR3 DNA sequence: TGTGCCAGCAGTTACTCCCCGGAGTCCGCGCCTATAAGTGACAATGAGCAGTTCTTC.

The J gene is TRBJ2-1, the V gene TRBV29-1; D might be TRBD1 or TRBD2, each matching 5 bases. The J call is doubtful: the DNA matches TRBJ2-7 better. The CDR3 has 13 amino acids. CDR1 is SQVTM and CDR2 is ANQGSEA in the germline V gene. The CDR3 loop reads CSVRRDETYEQYF. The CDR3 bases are TGCAGCGTACGCCGGGACGAGACCTACGAGCAGTACTTC.